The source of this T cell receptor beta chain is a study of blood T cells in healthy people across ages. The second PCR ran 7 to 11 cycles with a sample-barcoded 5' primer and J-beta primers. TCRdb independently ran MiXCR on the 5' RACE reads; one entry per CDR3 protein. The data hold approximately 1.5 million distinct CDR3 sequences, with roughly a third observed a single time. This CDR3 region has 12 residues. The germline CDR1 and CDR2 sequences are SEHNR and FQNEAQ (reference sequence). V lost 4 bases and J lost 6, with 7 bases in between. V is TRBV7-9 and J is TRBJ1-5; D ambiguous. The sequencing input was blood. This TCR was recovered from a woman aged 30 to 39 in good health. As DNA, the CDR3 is TGTGCCAGCAGCTCAGAGCTTCAGCCCCAGCATTTT. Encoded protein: CASSSELQPQHF.